Below are 29 T cell receptor beta chains sequenced from a single sample in a study of blood T cell repertoires in COVID-19. Clones were sequenced by immunoSEQ multiplex PCR, and TCRdb holds only the in-frame ones, with some missing. The sample comprises about 230,000 clones, 70% to 90% of which are singletons, and 15% rests with the top ten. Sequenced: PBMCs or T cells enriched from blood (not recorded which). The receptors were gathered from a man younger than 35 who had recovered from COVID-19.

This clone was counted a single time. The chain uses TRBV4-2 and TRBJ1-2; maybe TRBD1 (5 bases). CDR3 length equals 14 residues. Trimming took off 1 base at V and 4 bases at J, with 10 bases between the two ends. Germline lookup yields CDR1 LGHNA and CDR2 YNFKEQ. The CDR3 DNA follows: TGTGCCAGCAGCCAAGGCAGGGTGAGCTATGGCTACACCTTC. It specifies CASSQGRVSYGYTF.

V and J are TRBV3-1 (or the pseudogene TRBV3-2) and TRBJ2-7; 7 bases fit TRBD2. The germline V gene encodes CDR1 LGHDT and CDR2 YNNKEL (reference sequence). This CDR3 comprises 14 residues. Germline trimming cut 4 bases from V and 2 bases from J; bases unmatched to any gene: 5. The CDR3 DNA is TGTGCCAGCAGCCCGAGCGGGATTACCTACGAGCAGTACTTC. This sequence encodes CASSPSGITYEQYF.

V and J are TRBV15 and TRBJ1-5; D perhaps matches TRBD1 (5 bases). Per the germline V gene, CDR1 is LNHNV and CDR2 is YYDKDF (reference sequence). The CDR3 has 17 amino acids. Trimming stripped 1 base from V and 4 bases from J, with 17 bases between. As DNA, the CDR3 is TGTGCCACCAGCAGAGTTTTTGAGACAGTTGGGAATCAGCCCCAGCATTTT. This translates into CATSRVFETVGNQPQHF. The variable domain in full, with the rest retrieved from reference TRBV15 and TRBJ1-5, is DAMVIQNPRYQVTQFGKPVTLSCSQTLNHNVMYWYQQKSSQAPKLLFHYYDKDFNNEADTPDNFQSRRPNTSFCFLDIRSPGLGDTAMYLCATSRVFETVGNQPQHFGDGTRLSIL.

The gene calls are TRBV10-3 and TRBJ1-2, with 11 bases fitting TRBD1. CDR1 is ENHRY, CDR2 SYGVKD, per germline. The CDR3 extends over 13 amino acids. The V and J ends lost 9 bases and 5 bases, in that order; junction bases with no gene match: 5. CDR3 sequence (DNA): TGTGCCATATGGACAGGGGGCGCTTATGGCTACACCTTC. This codes for CAIWTGGAYGYTF.

This clone appeared a few times. This chain links TRBV18 with TRBJ2-7; TRBD1 aligns across 9 bases. The J segment lost 6 bases and the V segment lost 3 bases, leaving 12 bases of the junction unmatched. From germline, CDR1 is KGHSH and CDR2 LQKENI. The CDR3 totals 16 residues. CDR3 region: CASSPPGPGQGGEQYF. DNA of the CDR3: TGTGCCAGCTCACCCCCCGGTCCGGGACAGGGAGGCGAGCAGTACTTC.

This chain connects TRBV7-9 to TRBJ1-1, with a possible D match to TRBD1 (5 bases). Trimming stripped 5 bases from V and 1 base from J, with 11 bases between. The CDR3 totals 14 residues. CDR1 SEHNR and CDR2 FQNEAQ come from the germline V gene (reference sequence). CDR3 protein: CASSPEGRNTEAFF. The CDR3 bases are TGTGCCAGCAGCCCGGAGGGACGGAACACTGAAGCTTTCTTT.

This clone was detected once. This chain connects TRBV5-4 to TRBJ2-3, with 9 bases matching TRBD1. This CDR3 spans 15 amino acids. The V gene end was trimmed by 4 bases and the J gene end by 1 base; junction bases not matched to a gene: 4. Germline V CDR1 and CDR2: SGHNT, YYREEE (reference sequence). Written as DNA, the CDR3 is TGTGCCAGCAGCGCTACAGGGGGCGGCACAGATACGCAGTATTTT. It codes for CASSATGGGTDTQYF.

The chain couples TRBV5-1 to TRBJ1-5; D might be TRBD1 (5 bases). Trimming took off 3 bases at V and 2 bases at J, with 15 bases between the two ends. From germline, CDR1 is SGHRS and CDR2 YFSETQ. The CDR3 consists of 16 residues. This chain's CDR3 is CASSSGQGSGNQPQHF. The CDR3, as DNA: TGCGCCAGCAGCTCCGGCCAGGGCTCGGGCAATCAGCCCCAGCATTTT. Drawing the rest from reference TRBV5-1 and TRBJ1-5, the complete variable domain is KAGVTQTPRYLIKTRGQQVTLSCSPISGHRSVSWYQQTPGQGLQFLFEYFSETQRNKGNFPGRFSGRQFSNSRSEMNVSTLELGDSALYLCASSSGQGSGNQPQHFGDGTRLSIL.

This chain uses TRBV11-2 with TRBJ1-6, with 8 bases that match TRBD1. V was pared by 5 bases and J by 0 bases, with 6 bases of the junction left unmatched. The CDR3 has 17 residues. The germline CDR1 and CDR2 sequences are SGHAT and FQNNGV. The CDR3 here is CASSPRTGGSYNSPLHF. The DNA for the CDR3 is TGTGCCAGCAGCCCACGTACAGGGGGCTCCTATAATTCACCCCTCCACTTT.

The rearrangement joins TRBV5-1 to TRBJ2-5; no clear D gene. The CDR3 runs to 13 residues. Looked up from germline, CDR1 is SGHRS and CDR2 is YFSETQ. V lost 6 bases, J lost 4 bases, and 13 bases lay in between. CDR3 DNA sequence: TGCGCCAGCACCCTTCCTGGCGGAGAGACCCAGTACTTC. Residues: CASTLPGGETQYF.

A note on this clone: Different DNA sequences within this sample yield the same CDR3. This chain uses TRBV5-1 with TRBJ1-3; D is undetermined. V lost 0 bases and J lost 1, with 5 bases in between. Germline V gene lookup returns CDR1 SGHRS and CDR2 YFSETQ. The CDR3 spans 14 residues. The CDR3 DNA reads as TGCGCCAGCAGCTTGGCCCCTTCTGGAAACACCATATATTTT. Translating gives CASSLAPSGNTIYF.

DNA for the CDR3: TGTGCCAGCAGCTTTGGGACAGGGCACACTGAAGCTTTCTTT. Amino acids: CASSFGTGHTEAFF. V is TRBV5-8 and J is TRBJ1-1; 9 bases align to TRBD1. Germline trimming cut 2 bases from V and 3 bases from J; bases unmatched to any gene: 2. Germline assignment: CDR1 SGHTS and CDR2 YDEGEE. The length of the CDR3 is 14 residues.

The gene calls are TRBV19 and TRBJ2-1, with 12 bases aligning to TRBD2. CDR3 length: 15 amino acids. Germline V lookup: CDR1 LNHDA, CDR2 SQIVND (reference sequence). With 7 bases clipped from V and 7 bases from J, the junction kept 8 bases outside the gene matches. For the CDR3, the DNA is TGTGCCAGTATGGAGCTAGCGGGGGGGAGAAATGAGCAGTTCTTC. This codes for CASMELAGGRNEQFF.

The chain carries TRBV19 and TRBJ1-3, with TRBD1 identical over 7 bases. The V segment lost 5 bases and the J segment 4 bases; nucleotides outside the gene matches: 2. There are 13 residues in the CDR3. The germline gives CDR1 LNHDA, CDR2 SQIVND (reference sequence). CDR3 sequence reads: CASSSTGGNTIYF. Written as DNA, the CDR3 is TGTGCCAGTAGTTCGACAGGGGGAAACACCATATATTTT.

This chain connects TRBV4-1 to TRBJ1-2, with no clear D. In germline, CDR1 is MGHRA, CDR2 YSYEKL. The CDR3 is made up of 14 amino acids. The V and J ends lost 0 bases and 4 bases respectively, with 9 bases between them. The CDR3 DNA sequence: TGCGCCAGCAGCCAAGACCAGGCCCCCTATGGCTACACCTTC. Protein: CASSQDQAPYGYTF.

This rearrangement joins TRBV6-6 to TRBJ2-7; TRBD1 agrees at 11 bases. This CDR3 comprises 13 residues. Germline V gives CDR1 MNHNY, CDR2 SVGAGI (reference sequence). The junction had 3 bases not matched to a gene; V was cut back by 5 bases and J by 6 bases. The CDR3 region has the DNA TGTGCCAGCAGTGGGACAGGGGGGGCCGAGCAGTACTTC. It encodes CASSGTGGAEQYF.

This chain joins TRBV30 and TRBJ1-6; D is undetermined. V lost 3 bases, J lost 6 bases, and 3 bases lay in between. Per germline, CDR1 GTSNPN and CDR2 SVGIG (reference sequence). CDR3 length equals 11 residues. The CDR3 nucleotides are TGTGCCTGGAGCATTAATTCACCCCTCCACTTT. This encodes CAWSINSPLHF. The full variable domain, in which reference TRBV30 and TRBJ1-6 provide the parts outside the CDR3, is SQTIHQWPATLVQPVGSPLSLECTVEGTSNPNLYWYRQAAGRGLQLLFYSVGIGQISSEVPQNLSASRPQDRQFILSSKKLLLSDSGFYLCAWSINSPLHFGNGTRLTVT.

This sequence joins TRBV27 and TRBJ2-5; D might be TRBD2 (5 bases). Germline V lookup: CDR1 MNHEY, CDR2 SMNVEV (reference sequence). The CDR3 length is 14 residues. The ends were cut back, 5 bases at V and 2 bases at J, with 12 bases in the middle. This CDR3 is CASSGLSGQETQYF. CDR3 DNA: TGTGCCAGCAGTGGGTTGAGCGGACAAGAGACCCAGTACTTC.

This chain links TRBV11-2 with TRBJ2-7; the D is unclear. Looked up from germline, CDR1 is SGHAT and CDR2 is FQNNGV. CDR3 length: 12 amino acids. Trimming left V 1 base short and J 4 bases short, with 5 bases between. For the CDR3, the DNA is TGTGCCAGCAGCTTAGCAGGATACGAGCAGTACTTC. Translated: CASSLAGYEQYF.

The DNA for the CDR3 is TGTGCTAGTGGTCCACCGGACCGGGACTTCCAAGAGACCCAGTACTTC. Its translation is CASGPPDRDFQETQYF. V gene TRBV12-5 combines with J gene TRBJ2-5; D is perhaps TRBD2 (6 bases). CDR3 length equals 16 residues. The V gene lost 5 bases and the J gene lost 1 base, with 17 bases spanning the gap. Germline V gene data show CDR1 as LGHNT and CDR2 as FRNRAP. Using reference TRBV12-5 and TRBJ2-5 for the parts outside the CDR3, the full variable domain is DARVTQTPRHKVTEMGQEVTMRCQPILGHNTVFWYRQTMMQGLELLAYFRNRAPLDDSGMPKDRFSAEMPDATLATLKIQPSEPRDSAVYFCASGPPDRDFQETQYFGPGTRLLVL.

The V gene is TRBV27, the J gene TRBJ2-7; 10 nucleotides agree with TRBD1. Germline CDR1 MNHEY, CDR2 SMNVEV (reference sequence). This CDR3 contains 14 residues. J gave up 3 bases and V 4 bases, and 3 bases lay outside the gene matches. The DNA for the CDR3 is TGTGCCAGCAGTTACCGGACAGGGGGCTACGAGCAGTACTTC. Translation: CASSYRTGGYEQYF.

The chain employs TRBV6-1 and TRBJ2-7, with 9 bases matching TRBD2. With V trimmed by 3 bases and J by 4 bases, 7 bases remained unmatched. This CDR3 has 15 amino acids. CDR1 and CDR2 from the germline V gene are MNHNS and SASEGT. As DNA, the CDR3 is TGTGCCAGCAGTGACGCCGGGGCGGGGGGGTACGAGCAGTACTTC. Translated, it gives CASSDAGAGGYEQYF.

CDR3 residues: CASTRGTGSRNQPQHF. The CDR3 DNA is TGTGCCAGCACGCGCGGGACAGGGTCCCGCAATCAGCCCCAGCATTTT. The chain is built from TRBV28 and TRBJ1-5, with 9 bases aligning to TRBD1. Germline V gene lookup returns CDR1 MDHEN and CDR2 SYDVKM. CDR3 length: 16 residues. V lost 7 bases to trimming and J lost 2 bases; unmatched junction nucleotides: 9.

This rearrangement joins TRBV10-3 to TRBJ1-1; 11 nucleotides agree with TRBD1. The germline gives CDR1 ENHRY, CDR2 SYGVKD. This CDR3 is 16 amino acids long. J lost 6 bases, V lost 5 bases, and 11 bases had no gene match. For the CDR3, the DNA is TGTGCCATCAGTAACTCTCCCGGGACAGGGGGTTCTGAAGCTTTCTTT. It specifies CAISNSPGTGGSEAFF.

The chain carries TRBV19 and TRBJ1-3, with a tentative D call TRBD1 (6 bases). There are 16 residues in the CDR3. CDR1 is LNHDA, CDR2 SQIVND, per germline (reference sequence). V lost 2 bases, J lost 2 bases, and 13 bases lay in between. The DNA of the CDR3 is TGTGCCAGTAGTATAAAGGAGACAGGAGCTGGAAACACCATATATTTT. Its protein is CASSIKETGAGNTIYF.

This sequence joins TRBV10-3 and TRBJ1-5; tentatively, D is TRBD1 (6 bases). Germline V gene lookup returns CDR1 ENHRY and CDR2 SYGVKD. V lost 3 bases to trimming and J lost 3 bases, with 9 bases between them. CDR3 length: 14 amino acids. This CDR3 is CAISEQGLNQPQHF. DNA of the CDR3: TGTGCCATCAGTGAACAGGGCCTCAATCAGCCCCAGCATTTT.

In DNA, the CDR3 is TGCGCCAGCAGCTTTCAGGGGGACGGTTCACCCCTCCACTTT. Amino acid sequence: CASSFQGDGSPLHF. The chain employs TRBV5-1 and TRBJ1-6; TRBD1 matches at 7 bases. J was trimmed by 9 bases and V by 2 bases; bases with no gene match: 5. Germline CDR1 reads SGHRS; CDR2 reads YFSETQ. This CDR3 region has 14 residues.

V and J are TRBV30 and TRBJ2-3, with 10 bases lining up with TRBD2. Germline V lookup: CDR1 GTSNPN, CDR2 SVGIG (reference sequence). V dropped 3 bases and J dropped 8; count of bases not matched to a gene: 8. This CDR3 is 14 amino acids long. CDR3 DNA: TGTGCCTGGAGGGTGAGCGGGAGGGCCGGTACGCAGTATTTT. Its protein is CAWRVSGRAGTQYF.

The gene calls are TRBV11-2 and TRBJ1-1, with D perhaps matching TRBD1 (5 bases). Germline V gives CDR1 SGHAT, CDR2 FQNNGV. Trimming left V 1 base short and J 11 bases short, with 11 bases between. The CDR3 spans 12 residues. The CDR3 is CASSLVGEGAFF. The CDR3 nucleotides are TGTGCCAGCAGCTTAGTGGGGGAGGGGGCTTTCTTT.